The sequence of this T cell receptor beta chain was determined in a study of early T cells in non-severe SARS-CoV-2 infection. Each CDR3 protein is one row after TCRdb ran MiXCR on the 5' RACE reads. Of approximately 69,000 distinct CDR3 sequences detected, about an eighth appear once; the ten largest clones hold 5.5% to 6%. Germline V gene data show CDR1 as SNHLY and CDR2 as FYNNEI. V shed 5 bases and J shed 5 bases, with 8 bases lying between them. CDR3 size: 12 residues. The chain joins TRBV2 to TRBJ2-3; D gene unclear. The sequence was collected from an adult who was a healthcare worker with PCR-confirmed SARS-CoV-2 infection or an uninfected control (not recorded which). Source: whole blood, taken at baseline. CDR3 sequence: CASSYDVDTQYF. The CDR3, as DNA: TGTGCCAGCAGTTACGATGTAGATACGCAGTATTTT.